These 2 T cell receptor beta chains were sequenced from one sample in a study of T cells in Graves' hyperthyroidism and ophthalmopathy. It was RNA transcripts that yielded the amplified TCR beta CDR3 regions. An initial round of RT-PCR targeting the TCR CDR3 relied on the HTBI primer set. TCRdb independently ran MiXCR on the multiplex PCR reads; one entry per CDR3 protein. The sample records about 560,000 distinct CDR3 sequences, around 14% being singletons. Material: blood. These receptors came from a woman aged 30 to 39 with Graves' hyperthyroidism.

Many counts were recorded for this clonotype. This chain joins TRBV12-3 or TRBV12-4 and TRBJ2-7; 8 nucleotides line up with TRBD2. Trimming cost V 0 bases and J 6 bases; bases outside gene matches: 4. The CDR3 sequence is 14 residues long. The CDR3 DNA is TGTGCCAGCAGTTTAGCAGCGGGAGAGCGCGAGCAGTACTTC. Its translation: CASSLAAGEREQYF.

The CDR3 reads CASSLEGWLAGGGEQYF. CDR3 sequence (DNA): TGTGCCAGCAGCTTAGAGGGGTGGCTAGCGGGAGGCGGCGAGCAGTACTTC. The chain employs TRBV7-2 and TRBJ2-7, with 11 bases matching TRBD2. The CDR3 is 17 residues long. The J segment lost 6 bases and the V segment lost 1 base, leaving 11 bases of the junction unmatched. The germline V gene encodes CDR1 SGHTA and CDR2 FQGNSA.